One and the same sample provided the 3 T cell receptor beta chains below, sequenced in a study of T cell responses to AZD1222 COVID-19 vaccine. This table comes from immunoSEQ multiplex PCR, and its TCRdb copy is limited to in-frame clones, with some not included. The sample lists 100,000 to 120,000 clones, around 85% occurring once. Source: peripheral blood, taken on day 0 of AZD1222 vaccination. All receptors come from an adult in good health.

The V and J genes are TRBV18 and TRBJ1-1; D unresolved. V was trimmed by 3 bases and J by 4 bases, leaving 9 bases between them. Germline CDR1 is KGHSH and CDR2 is LQKENI. The CDR3 loop spans 13 amino acids. The CDR3 bases are TGTGCCAGCTCACCGACACCTTCCACTGAAGCTTTCTTT. Translated, it gives CASSPTPSTEAFF.

J is TRBJ1-2 and V is TRBV28; 8 bases align to TRBD1. V shed 7 bases, J shed 1 base, and the junction held 8 bases outside the gene matches. The CDR3 spans 15 residues. Germline assignment: CDR1 MDHEN and CDR2 SYDVKM. DNA of the CDR3: TGTGCCAGCATTACCCAGGGGGCCCTTAACTATGGCTACACCTTC. This gives the protein CASITQGALNYGYTF.

This clone has a single count. The chain has TRBV2 and TRBJ2-3, with D possibly being TRBD1 (6 bases). The germline V and J ends were trimmed by 6 bases and 2 bases, with 15 bases remaining between them. This CDR3 region has 15 residues. From germline, CDR1 is SNHLY and CDR2 FYNNEI. The CDR3 nucleotides are TGTGCCAGCAGCCGGGACATGACCCCCACAGATACGCAGTATTTT. Translating it yields CASSRDMTPTDTQYF.